One and the same sample provided the 20 T cell receptor beta chains below, sequenced in a study of control samples from healthy donors and cancer patients. Method: immunoSEQ multiplex PCR; TCRdb's copy keeps in-frame clones and lacks some. The table records over 200,000 clones, over 70% of them present only once. The specimen sequenced was PBMCs. These TCRs come from a woman between 55 and 75 years old with lung cancer.

V usage is TRBV7-8 and J usage is TRBJ2-7; possible D gene TRBD2, 6 bases. V dropped 1 base and J dropped 7 bases, with 17 bases sitting between them. The CDR3 is made up of 15 amino acids. Germline values: CDR1 SGHVS, CDR2 FQNEAQ. CDR3 region: CASSLERGARGEQYF. In DNA, the CDR3 is TGTGCCAGCAGCTTAGAGAGGGGCGCCCGGGGGGAGCAGTACTTC.

The chain employs TRBV18 and TRBJ1-1; D is unclear. The CDR3 has 13 amino acids. The V end lost 6 bases, the J end lost 4 bases, and 12 bases lay between the germline ends. Germline CDR1 and CDR2: KGHSH and LQKENI. CDR3 sequence: CASSPRGGTEAFF. CDR3 sequence (DNA): TGTGCCAGCTCTCCGCGGGGAGGCACTGAAGCTTTCTTT.

This chain joins TRBV19 and TRBJ1-6; a weak D match, TRBD1 (5 bases). The CDR3 loop spans 13 amino acids. The V end lost 10 bases, the J end lost 6 bases, and 13 bases lay between the germline ends. Per germline, CDR1 LNHDA and CDR2 SQIVND (reference sequence). The CDR3: CATSGLINSPLHF. The CDR3 DNA sequence: TGTGCCACCTCGGGGCTGATTAATTCACCCCTCCACTTT.

V and J are TRBV11-3 and TRBJ2-2, with 7 nucleotides matching TRBD2. The CDR3 is 16 residues long. CDR1 is SGHNT, CDR2 YENEEA, per germline. The V gene end was trimmed by 2 bases and the J gene end by 4 bases; junction bases not matched to a gene: 7. This chain's CDR3 is CASSLPSGGGTGELFF. CDR3 nucleotides: TGTGCCAGCAGCTTACCTAGCGGAGGTGGCACCGGGGAGCTGTTTTTT.

This chain uses TRBV18 with TRBJ2-1; 7 bases match TRBD1. This CDR3 is built from 15 residues. Trimming removed 2 bases from V and 7 bases from J; junction bases left unmatched: 8. Per the germline V gene, CDR1 is KGHSH and CDR2 is LQKENI. CDR3 DNA: TGTGCCAGCTCACCAAAAGGGGGCTACAATAATGAGCAGTTCTTC. Protein: CASSPKGGYNNEQFF. Based on the CDR3 plus reference TRBV18 and TRBJ2-1, the full variable domain is NAGVMQNPRHLVRRRGQEARLRCSPMKGHSHVYWYRQLPEEGLKFMVYLQKENIIDESGMPKERFSAEFPKEGPSILRIQQVVRGDSAAYFCASSPKGGYNNEQFFGPGTRLTVL.

The rearrangement links TRBV6-6 to TRBJ2-3; 7 bases line up with TRBD1. CDR3 length equals 13 residues. Germline CDR1 is MNHNY and CDR2 is SVGAGI (reference sequence). V lost 7 bases and J lost 4; bases outside the gene matches: 5. CDR3: CASTKGAADTQYF. The CDR3 DNA reads TGTGCCAGCACCAAGGGGGCCGCAGATACGCAGTATTTT.

This clone was recorded only once. The CDR3 loop reads CASSRGGNQPQHF. In nucleotides, the CDR3 is TGTGCCAGCTCCCGGGGCGGCAATCAGCCCCAGCATTTT. This chain uses TRBV12-3 or TRBV12-4 with TRBJ1-5; D perhaps matches TRBD1 (5 bases). The CDR3 loop spans 13 amino acids. V shed 8 bases and J shed 2 bases, with 10 bases lying between them.

This clone was seen many times. Other DNA sequences of this sample code for an identical CDR3. J is TRBJ2-3 and V is TRBV5-1, with 9 bases lining up with TRBD2. Germline V gene data show CDR1 as SGHRS and CDR2 as YFSETQ. V shed 0 bases and J 2 bases; nucleotides not matched to a gene: 4. The CDR3 is made up of 16 amino acids. The CDR3 loop reads CASSLGVAGVTDTQYF. DNA of the CDR3: TGCGCCAGCAGCTTGGGTGTAGCGGGGGTCACAGATACGCAGTATTTT.

This chain uses TRBV28 with TRBJ2-7; the match to TRBD1 covers 7 bases. The J segment lost 5 bases and the V segment lost 6 bases, leaving 7 bases of the junction unmatched. This CDR3 is built from 13 residues. Germline CDR1 reads MDHEN; CDR2 reads SYDVKM. CDR3 in amino acids: CASREQGDDEQYF. The CDR3 DNA reads as TGTGCCAGCAGAGAGCAGGGGGATGACGAGCAGTACTTC.

A remark on this clone: The same CDR3 also results from other DNA sequences found in this sample. This rearrangement joins TRBV6-5 to TRBJ2-6; the match to TRBD1 covers 9 bases. CDR3 size: 13 residues. Germline values: CDR1 MNHEY, CDR2 SVGAGI. The CDR3 coding sequence is TGTGCGACAGGGGGTTCCGGGGCCAACGTCCTGACTTTC. Its protein product is CATGGSGANVLTF.

The V gene is TRBV15, the J gene TRBJ1-4; a weak D match, TRBD1 (5 bases). The V gene lost 3 bases and the J gene lost 0 bases, with 8 bases spanning the gap. Germline CDR1 LNHNV, CDR2 YYDKDF (reference sequence). CDR3 length equals 15 residues. CDR3 bases: TGTGCCACCAGCAGTTTGACAGCAACTAATGAAAAACTGTTTTTT. This sequence encodes CATSSLTATNEKLFF.

V is TRBV25-1 and J is TRBJ2-7, with D perhaps TRBD1 (6 bases). The CDR3 is 13 amino acids. The V gene lost 10 bases and the J gene lost 4 bases, with 17 bases spanning the gap. Germline CDR1 MGHDK, CDR2 SYGVNS. The DNA of the CDR3 is TGTGCCACCACTAAGGGGGACGTATACGAGCAGTACTTC. It specifies CATTKGDVYEQYF.

A few counts support this clone. The J gene is TRBJ2-1, the V gene TRBV5-1, with TRBD2 identical over 8 bases. V trimming: 4 bases; J trimming: 6 bases; junction bases outside the gene matches: 6. The germline gives CDR1 SGHRS, CDR2 YFSETQ. CDR3 length: 14 residues. The CDR3 reads CASSTGLAPNEQFF. The CDR3 bases are TGCGCCAGCAGCACCGGACTAGCTCCCAATGAGCAGTTCTTC. The whole variable domain, filled in from reference TRBV5-1 and TRBJ2-1, reads KAGVTQTPRYLIKTRGQQVTLSCSPISGHRSVSWYQQTPGQGLQFLFEYFSETQRNKGNFPGRFSGRQFSNSRSEMNVSTLELGDSALYLCASSTGLAPNEQFFGPGTRLTVL.

The chain has TRBV5-6 and TRBJ2-1; D unresolved. V lost 3 bases and J 2 bases, leaving 9 bases between the germline ends. The germline gives CDR1 SGHDT, CDR2 YYEEEE. This CDR3 is 14 amino acids long. This chain's CDR3 is CASSWDRTYNEQFF. The CDR3 DNA reads as TGTGCCAGCAGCTGGGATCGAACCTACAATGAGCAGTTCTTC. The full variable domain, completed using reference TRBV5-6 and TRBJ2-1, is DAGVTQSPTHLIKTRGQQVTLRCSPKSGHDTVSWYQQALGQGPQFIFQYYEEEERQRGNFPDRFSGHQFPNYSSELNVNALLLGDSALYLCASSWDRTYNEQFFGPGTRLTVL.

The gene calls are TRBV27 and TRBJ2-3, with a tentative D call TRBD2 (5 bases). V was clipped by 4 bases and J by 6 bases, with 20 bases between them. Germline V gene sequence: CDR1 MNHEY, CDR2 SMNVEV (reference sequence). The CDR3 loop spans 16 amino acids. CDR3 nucleotide sequence: TGTGCCAGCAGTTATTCGGAGTCGCAGAGGGTGGATACGCAGTATTTT. It yields the protein CASSYSESQRVDTQYF.

The chain carries TRBV18 and TRBJ2-1; D is possibly TRBD2 (6 bases). Trimming took off 2 bases at V and 5 bases at J, with 10 bases between the two ends. The CDR3 covers 14 residues. The V gene's germline CDR1 is KGHSH and CDR2 LQKENI. CDR3 region: CASSPKGLNNEQFF. CDR3 coding DNA: TGTGCCAGCTCACCAAAGGGACTTAACAATGAGCAGTTCTTC.

The CDR3 sequence: CASSPGQGNTDTQYF. CDR3 bases: TGTGCCAGCAGCCCGGGACAAGGGAACACAGATACGCAGTATTTT. The V gene is TRBV7-9, the J gene TRBJ2-3, with D perhaps matching TRBD1 (6 bases). The CDR3 covers 15 residues. Looked up from germline, CDR1 is SEHNR and CDR2 is FQNEAQ (reference sequence). V lost 5 bases, J lost 2 bases, and 14 bases lay in between. The variable domain in full, with the rest retrieved from reference TRBV7-9 and TRBJ2-3, is DTGVSQNPRHKITKRGQNVTFRCDPISEHNRLYWYRQTLGQGPEFLTYFQNEAQLEKSRLLSDRFSAERPKGSFSTLEIQRTEQGDSAMYLCASSPGQGNTDTQYFGPGTRLTVL.

The rearrangement joins TRBV10-1 to TRBJ1-1; 7 bases map to TRBD1. V lost 0 bases to trimming and J lost 4 bases; unmatched junction nucleotides: 5. The CDR3 extends over 15 amino acids. Germline loops: CDR1 WNHNN, CDR2 SYGVQD (reference sequence). CDR3 sequence reads: CASSESKGAGTEAFF. For the CDR3, the DNA is TGCGCCAGCAGTGAGTCGAAGGGGGCAGGCACTGAAGCTTTCTTT.

The chain has TRBV10-3 and TRBJ2-5, with D uncertain. This CDR3 comprises 14 residues. Trimming cost V 0 bases and J 5 bases, with 10 bases left between them. Germline CDR1 and CDR2: ENHRY and SYGVKD. The DNA of the CDR3 is TGTGCCATCAGTGAGTCAGTGGGTACTGAGACCCAGTACTTC. Its protein is CAISESVGTETQYF.

This rearrangement joins TRBV12-3 or TRBV12-4 to TRBJ2-3, with D uncertain. The CDR3 totals 12 residues. Trimming cost V 1 base and J 6 bases, with 5 bases left between them. CDR3 sequence (DNA): TGTGCCAGCAGTTTAGGAACGGATACGCAGTATTTT. This translates into CASSLGTDTQYF.